One and the same sample provided the 28 T cell receptor beta chains below, sequenced in a study of tissue T cells after allogeneic stem cell transplantation. The time point: mouse harvest day 7 after allogeneic transplant. Each mouse received 10^7 T-cell-depleted marrow cells plus 10^6 splenic CD5+ T cells by tail vein. Sequencing was performed with immunoSEQ multiplex PCR; in TCRdb, only in-frame clones are kept and a portion is missing. The sample has 7,500 to 10,000 clones, 45% seen once. Sequencing was carried out using gut tissue. These receptors all stem from a female BALB/c mouse given C57BL/6 T cells with graft-versus-host disease after an allogeneic hematopoietic cell transplant.

Notes on this clone: Germline and genes: mouse. The CDR3 is cut off 1 residue early in the read; its end comes from the germline J gene. The chain carries TRBV5 and TRBJ1-4; D is ambiguous. Germline V lookup: CDR1 LGHNA, CDR2 YNLKQL (reference sequence). The CDR3 covers 14 residues. V dropped 0 bases and J dropped 0 bases, with 2 bases sitting between them. The CDR3 DNA, read in part, is TGTGCCAGCAGCCAAGAGATTTCCAACGAAAGATTATTT. Translating it yields CASSQEISNERLF. The entire CDR3 sequence reads CASSQEISNERLFF.

This clone was picked up a small number of times. Germline and genes: mouse. The CDR3 goes on 1 residue after the read ends, and that part is filled in from the germline J gene. The chain couples TRBV26 to TRBJ1-6; D unclear. TRBJ1-6 carries the ORF label, with uncertain function. Germline loops: CDR1 KGHPV, CDR2 FQNQEV (reference sequence). CDR3 length equals 16 residues. V was trimmed by 0 bases and J by 0 bases, leaving 6 bases between them. CDR3 in amino acids: CASSLSSHSYNSPLYF. The CDR3 DNA, read in part, is TGTGCCAGCAGTCTGTCCAGTCATTCCTATAATTCGCCCCTCTAC.

In regard to this clone: Mouse germline and gene names are used. CDR3 amino acids: CASSPSSAETLYF. The CDR3 DNA, read in part, is TGTGCCAGCAGTCCCTCTAGTGCAGAAACGCTGTAT. The chain recombines TRBV26 with TRBJ2-3; D gene unclear. The read is 1 residue too short to cover the CDR3 end, so that end is filled in from the germline J gene. The CDR3 extends over 13 amino acids. The germline V gene encodes CDR1 KGHPV and CDR2 FQNQEV (reference sequence). V dropped 4 bases and J dropped 0 bases, with 5 bases sitting between them.

The sample holds a few counts of this clone. The gene names given are mouse names. The chain's CDR3 is CASSSLGGAEVFF. The covered CDR3 bases are TGTGCTAGCAGTAGTCTGGGGGGCGCTGAAGTCTTC. The chain couples TRBV17 to TRBJ1-1; maybe TRBD1 (6 bases). Sequencing ends 1 residue short of the CDR3 end; the germline J gene provides the rest. CDR1 and CDR2 from the germline V gene are MNHDT and YYDKIL. Trimming stripped 3 bases from V and 8 bases from J, with 13 bases between. The CDR3 contains 13 residues.

Details on this clone: Here the gene names and germline are mouse. The sequence runs out 1 residue before the end of the CDR3; the remainder is reconstructed from the germline J gene. The chain carries TRBV26 and TRBJ1-3, with D tentatively TRBD1 (5 bases). CDR3 length: 15 residues. Deletions cut 2 bases from V and 0 bases from J, with 8 bases between. Looked up from germline, CDR1 is KGHPV and CDR2 is FQNQEV (reference sequence). The CDR3 DNA, read in part, is TGTGCCAGCAGTCTGGGACATTATTCTGGAAATACGCTCTAT. It is translated as CASSLGHYSGNTLY. The whole CDR3 protein reads CASSLGHYSGNTLYF. The entire variable domain, with the rest obtained from reference TRBV26 and TRBJ1-3, is as follows: NSKVIQTPRYLVKGQGQKAKMRCIPEKGHPVVFWYQQNKNNEFKFLINFQNQEVLQQIDMTEKRFSAECPSNSPCSLEIQSSEAGDSALYLCASSLGHYSGNTLYFGEGSRLIVV.

Judged by abundance, this clone is medium-sized. Genes here carry mouse names. The read terminates 1 residue before the CDR3 end, so the remaining end is supplied by the germline J gene. The chain has TRBV2 and TRBJ1-1; D is perhaps TRBD1 (5 bases). The V gene lost 0 bases and the J gene lost 0 bases, with 8 bases spanning the gap. There are 15 residues in the CDR3. Germline V gene sequence: CDR1 LGHNA, CDR2 YSYQKL. CDR3 DNA, as far as it was read: TGTGCCAGCAGCCAAGATCCAGGGTCAAACACAGAAGTCTTC. Its protein product is CASSQDPGSNTEVF. The whole CDR3 protein is CASSQDPGSNTEVFF.

With respect to this clone: Gene labels here are mouse ones. The CDR3 goes on 1 residue after the read ends, and that part is filled in from the germline J gene. The J gene is TRBJ1-4, the V gene TRBV13-3; D uncertain. There are 13 residues in the CDR3. The ends were cut back, 3 bases at V and 2 bases at J, with 5 bases in the middle. CDR1 and CDR2 (germline): NNHDY, SYVADS. The CDR3 bases that were read are TGTGCCAGCAGTGGACCCTCCAACGAAAGATTATTT. It encodes CASSGPSNERLF. From start to end, the CDR3 is CASSGPSNERLFF.

Comments on this clone: Germline and genes: mouse. Read data end 1 residue before the CDR3 end; the end is taken from the germline J gene. V usage is TRBV26 and J usage is TRBJ2-5; 14 bases align to TRBD2. CDR1 is KGHPV, CDR2 FQNQEV, per germline (reference sequence). The CDR3 runs to 16 residues. With 2 bases clipped from V and 3 bases from J, the junction kept 1 base outside the gene matches. CDR3 residues: CASSLGTGGAQDTQYF. The covered CDR3 bases are TGTGCCAGCAGTCTGGGGACTGGGGGGGCGCAAGACACCCAGTAC.

As for this clone: All gene names here are mouse names. The read ends 1 residue before the CDR3 terminus; that terminus is restored from the germline J gene. The chain combines TRBV3 with TRBJ2-5, with D uncertain. Looked up from germline, CDR1 is SNHLY and CDR2 is FYNGKV (reference sequence). V was clipped by 2 bases and J by 1 base, with 4 bases between them. The CDR3 is 13 amino acids. The CDR3 sequence: CASSLQYQDTQYF. CDR3 DNA (partial): TGTGCCAGCAGCTTACAGTACCAAGACACCCAGTAC.

This clone was seen only a few times. The gene names given are mouse names. The sequence runs out 1 residue before the end of the CDR3; the remainder is reconstructed from the germline J gene. This chain connects TRBV3 to TRBJ2-1; 9 bases are shared with TRBD2. Unmatched junction bases numbered 4, after V lost 1 base and J lost 3 bases. The CDR3 extends over 16 amino acids. Germline V gene lookup returns CDR1 SNHLY and CDR2 FYNGKV (reference sequence). The CDR3 bases that were read are TGTGCCAGCAGCTTAGTTGGGGGGGCGCTCTATGCTGAGCAGTTC. It specifies CASSLVGGALYAEQF. The full CDR3 protein reads CASSLVGGALYAEQFF.

In regard to this clone: Mouse gene names and germline throughout. The observed sequence ends 1 residue before the CDR3 terminus, with the missing tail filled in from the germline J gene. This chain joins TRBV1 and TRBJ1-4; 10 bases align to TRBD1. The CDR3 covers 16 residues. CDR1 and CDR2 (germline): NSQYPW, LRSPGD (reference sequence). The trim removed 3 bases at V and 4 bases at J, leaving 5 bases unmatched. CDR3 residues: CTCSAPRDRGNERLFF. The sequenced part of the CDR3 DNA is TGCACCTGCAGTGCTCCCCGGGACAGGGGCAACGAAAGATTATTT.

To note about this clone: Gene names and germline match the mouse. The read ends 1 residue shy of where the CDR3 ends; the end is completed using the germline J gene. The genes are TRBV26 and TRBJ2-1; D remains unclear. Trimming left V 5 bases short and J 0 bases short, with 8 bases between. The CDR3 runs 14 residues. Germline V gene sequence: CDR1 KGHPV, CDR2 FQNQEV (reference sequence). The CDR3 sequence: CASSLRTNYAEQFF. The CDR3 bases that were read are TGTGCCAGCAGTTTGCGGACTAACTATGCTGAGCAGTTC.

As concerns this clone: All gene names here are mouse names. The DNA ends 1 residue before the CDR3 does, and the rest of the CDR3 is filled in from the germline J gene. The chain joins TRBV3 to TRBJ2-3; 8 positions agree with TRBD1. Germline trimming cut 3 bases from V and 3 bases from J; bases unmatched to any gene: 8. The germline V gene has CDR1 SNHLY and CDR2 FYNGKV (reference sequence). CDR3 length: 16 amino acids. The sequenced part of the CDR3 DNA is TGTGCCAGCAGCTTGAGGACAGGGAGGAGGGCAGAAACGCTGTAT. The encoded protein is CASSLRTGRRAETLY. The CDR3 in full is CASSLRTGRRAETLYF. The variable domain in full, with the rest retrieved from reference TRBV3 and TRBJ2-3, is GPKVLQIPSHQIIDMGQMVTLNCDPVSNHLYFYWYKQILGQQMEFLVNFYNGKVMEKSKLFKDQFSVERPDGSYFTLKIQPTALEDSAVYFCASSLRTGRRAETLYFGSGTRLTVL.

This clone is medium-sized (0.01 to 0.1%) by share. Gene names and germline match the mouse. The read comes to an end 1 residue before the CDR3 does, leaving the germline J gene to fill in the end. This chain connects TRBV26 to TRBJ1-3; the D gene is possibly TRBD1 (6 bases). V lost 3 bases and J 0 bases, leaving 9 bases between the germline ends. The CDR3 spans 15 residues. The germline V gene has CDR1 KGHPV and CDR2 FQNQEV (reference sequence). The CDR3 bases that were read are TGTGCCAGCAGTCTCGGGACATCTTCTGGAAATACGCTCTAT. As protein: CASSLGTSSGNTLY. The CDR3, in full, reads CASSLGTSSGNTLYF.

A word on this clone: Mouse germline and gene names are used. Coverage ceases 1 residue before the CDR3 finishes, and the germline J gene fills in the end. The rearrangement links TRBV3 to TRBJ1-3; no firm D call. CDR1 SNHLY and CDR2 FYNGKV come from the germline V gene (reference sequence). CDR3 size: 14 residues. V was pared by 2 bases and J by 0 bases, with 5 bases between. Incomplete CDR3 DNA: TGTGCCAGCAGCTTAACAGTTTCTGGAAATACGCTCTAT. Encoded protein: CASSLTVSGNTLY. In full, the CDR3 is CASSLTVSGNTLYF.

To note about this clone: Genes and germline come from the mouse. Read sequence stops 1 residue before the CDR3 end, and the germline J gene provides the missing end. The V gene is TRBV3, the J gene TRBJ2-7; TRBD1 matches at 9 bases. V dropped 3 bases and J dropped 3; count of bases not matched to a gene: 6. CDR1 and CDR2 (germline): SNHLY, FYNGKV (reference sequence). The CDR3 loop spans 15 amino acids. CDR3 in amino acids: CASSFSGTGHYEQYF. The DNA read from the CDR3 is TGTGCCAGCAGCTTCTCCGGGACAGGGCACTATGAACAGTAC.

Points on this clone: The germline and genes are mouse ones. The sequenced fragment ends 1 residue before the CDR3 boundary, so the rest is inferred from the germline J gene. The chain joins TRBV13-3 to TRBJ1-4; 7 bases align to TRBD1. The CDR3 length is 14 residues. The V and J ends lost 5 bases and 0 bases, in that order; junction bases with no gene match: 1. CDR1 is NNHDY and CDR2 is SYVADS in the germline V gene. The CDR3 DNA, read in part, is TGTGCCAGCAGACAGGGGATTTCCAACGAAAGATTATTT. This translates into CASRQGISNERLF. The whole CDR3 is CASRQGISNERLFF.

This clone has just a few counts. Gene names are mouse gene names. The DNA ends 1 residue before the CDR3 does, and the rest of the CDR3 is filled in from the germline J gene. The gene calls are TRBV26 and TRBJ2-3; no clear D gene. Germline lookup yields CDR1 KGHPV and CDR2 FQNQEV (reference sequence). The CDR3 has 14 amino acids. Trimming took 3 bases from V and 0 from J, leaving 7 bases between them. Partial CDR3 DNA: TGTGCCAGCAGTCTAGAGTCTAGTGCAGAAACGCTGTAT. Protein: CASSLESSAETLY. The whole CDR3 protein reads CASSLESSAETLYF. The full variable domain, in which reference TRBV26 and TRBJ2-3 provide the parts outside the CDR3, is NSKVIQTPRYLVKGQGQKAKMRCIPEKGHPVVFWYQQNKNNEFKFLINFQNQEVLQQIDMTEKRFSAECPSNSPCSLEIQSSEAGDSALYLCASSLESSAETLYFGSGTRLTVL.

Worth noting for this clone: Gene labels here are mouse ones. Read coverage stops 1 residue before the CDR3 terminus; the germline J gene supplies the remainder. The chain links TRBV26 to TRBJ2-4; D unclear. The CDR3 has 13 amino acids. Germline lookup yields CDR1 KGHPV and CDR2 FQNQEV (reference sequence). Trimming shortened V by 4 bases and J by 0 bases, and 5 bases separated the two germline ends. The part of the CDR3 DNA that was read is TGTGCCAGCAGTCAGGGAAGTCAAAACACCTTGTAC. Its translation is CASSQGSQNTLY. The CDR3 in full is CASSQGSQNTLYF.

As concerns this clone: Gene names follow the mouse nomenclature. The read ends 1 residue early relative to the CDR3; the germline J gene fills the gap. The rearrangement joins TRBV13-2 to TRBJ2-7; D may be TRBD2 (6 bases). CDR3 length: 12 amino acids. Trimming removed 5 bases at V and 6 bases at J, with 12 bases between. Germline V gene sequence: CDR1 NNHNN, CDR2 SYGAGS (reference sequence). The CDR3 spells CASGMPGGEQYF. The part of the CDR3 DNA that was read is TGTGCCAGCGGGATGCCGGGGGGTGAACAGTAC.

Only a few counts were recorded for this clone. All gene names here are mouse names. Read coverage stops 1 residue before the CDR3 terminus; the germline J gene supplies the remainder. The chain links TRBV19 to TRBJ1-4; no clear D gene. Trimming removed 2 bases at V and 1 base at J, with 6 bases between. The CDR3 spans 14 residues. The germline V gene encodes CDR1 FNHDT and CDR2 SITEND (reference sequence). The CDR3 loop reads CASSMGNSNERLFF. CDR3 bases read: TGTGCCAGCAGTATGGGCAATTCCAACGAAAGATTATTT.

Details on this clone: Gene names refer to mouse genes. The read terminates 1 residue ahead of where the CDR3 ends, so the germline J gene completes it. This chain connects TRBV16 to TRBJ1-1; 7 positions agree with TRBD1. The V and J ends lost 5 bases and 1 base, in that order; junction bases with no gene match: 4. This CDR3 region has 14 residues. Germline V gives CDR1 SGHSA, CDR2 FRNQAP. The CDR3 reads CASSDQGGNTEVFF. The sequenced CDR3 bases are TGTGCAAGCAGCGACCAGGGGGGAAACACAGAAGTCTTC. Based on the CDR3 plus reference TRBV16 and TRBJ1-1, the full variable domain is NAGVIQTPRHKVTGKGQEATLWCEPISGHSAVFWYRQTIVQGLEFLTYFRNQAPIDDSGMPKERFSAQMPNQSHSTLKIQSTQPQDSAVYLCASSDQGGNTEVFFGKGTRLTVV.

With respect to this clone: Genes here carry mouse names. The read ends 1 residue early relative to the CDR3; the germline J gene fills the gap. The chain employs TRBV20 and TRBJ2-5; weak D call: TRBD1 (5 bases). V dropped 2 bases and J dropped 2 bases, with 8 bases sitting between them. This CDR3 has 13 residues. Per the germline V gene, CDR1 is GFQATS and CDR2 is STVNSAI. The part of the CDR3 DNA that was read is TGTGGTGCTAGGAAGGACACCCAAGACACCCAGTAC. Translated: CGARKDTQDTQY. The entire CDR3 protein is CGARKDTQDTQYF.

In regard to this clone: Gene names follow the mouse nomenclature. The CDR3 is cut off 1 residue early in the read; its end comes from the germline J gene. This chain connects TRBV12-1 to TRBJ1-2; TRBD1 matches 10 bases. Germline V gene sequence: CDR1 SGHSN, CDR2 HYEKVE. The CDR3 loop spans 14 amino acids. J gave up 4 bases and V 4 bases, and 5 bases lay outside the gene matches. CDR3 bases read: TGTGCCAGCTCCCGGGGACAGGGGACCTCCGACTACACC. Translated: CASSRGQGTSDYT. The full CDR3 protein is CASSRGQGTSDYTF.

This clone is labeled medium-sized. The gene symbols are mouse symbols. Sequencing ends 1 residue short of the CDR3 end; the germline J gene provides the rest. The chain employs TRBV12-2 and TRBJ2-4, with 7 bases matching TRBD2. V was clipped by 0 bases and J by 0 bases; unmatched bases: 5. CDR1 and CDR2 from the germline V gene are SGHLS and HYDKME. The CDR3 runs to 16 residues. Partial CDR3 DNA: TGTGCCAGCTCTCTCTCCTGGGGGACTAGTCAAAACACCTTGTAC. This translates into CASSLSWGTSQNTLY. The full CDR3 reads CASSLSWGTSQNTLYF.

This clone was observed a few times. The gene symbols are mouse symbols. The read stops 1 residue short of the end of the CDR3; the missing end is completed from the germline J gene. The rearrangement uses TRBV4 and TRBJ1-1; possibly TRBD1 for D (5 bases). Trimming removed 6 bases at V and 7 bases at J, with 9 bases between. Germline V gives CDR1 LGHDT, CDR2 YNNKQL (reference sequence). The CDR3 extends over 11 amino acids. The CDR3 bases that were read are TGTGCCAGCAGTTACAGGATAGAAGTCTTC. Its translation is CASSYRIEVF. The CDR3 reads in full as CASSYRIEVFF.

About this clone: The genes are named according to mouse. The read terminates 1 residue ahead of where the CDR3 ends, so the germline J gene completes it. Different DNA sequences within this sample yield the same CDR3. The chain is built from TRBV1 and TRBJ2-1; D remains ambiguous. Germline CDR1 reads NSQYPW; CDR2 reads LRSPGD (reference sequence). Trimming stripped 2 bases from V and 1 base from J, with 6 bases between. The CDR3 runs to 14 residues. Here the CDR3 reads CTCSARDNYAEQFF. The DNA read from the CDR3 is TGCACCTGCAGTGCACGTGACAACTATGCTGAGCAGTTC.

Points on this clone: Mouse gene names apply. The CDR3 end lies 1 residue beyond the end of the read and is filled in from the germline J gene. The J gene is TRBJ1-4, the V gene TRBV13-2; TRBD1 aligns across 8 bases. CDR1 is NNHNN, CDR2 SYGAGS, per germline (reference sequence). V lost 2 bases to trimming and J lost 0 bases; unmatched junction nucleotides: 9. The CDR3 contains 18 residues. The CDR3 DNA, read in part, is TGTGCCAGCGGTGAAAAACAGGGGGGGATAATTTCCAACGAAAGATTATTT. This codes for CASGEKQGGIISNERLF. The complete CDR3 protein is CASGEKQGGIISNERLFF.